A selection of T cell receptor beta chains follows, all from one sample in a study of blood T cell repertoires in COVID-19. The assay was immunoSEQ multiplex PCR, and TCRdb's table has in-frame clones only and misses some. The sample holds about 150,000 clones, 84% seen once. The sample taken for sequencing was peripheral blood. The origin of the receptors is a human donor in a cohort sampled during active COVID-19. Each CDR3 is given with its conserved first and last residue. The order of the fields is clone size, D gene, J gene, V gene, CDR3 protein, CDR3 DNA. A D gene is named only where the DNA matches it firmly. The size of a clone is reported for some rows only, either as once, few or many, or as a class for expanded clones.

>.|.|TRBJ1-2|TRBV19
CASGGRNGYTF
TGTGCCAGTGGGGGCAGAAATGGCTACACCTTC
>.|TRBD1|TRBJ2-7|TRBV6-5
CASSKTGGAYEQYF
TGTGCCAGCAGTAAGACAGGGGGGGCCTACGAGCAGTACTTC
>.|.|TRBJ2-3|TRBV19
CACRFGDTQYF
TGTGCCTGCCGGTTCGGAGATACGCAGTATTTT
>.|.|TRBJ2-1|TRBV7-8
CASSLAQTGYNEQFF
TGTGCCAGCAGCTTAGCACAGACAGGTTACAATGAGCAGTTCTTC
>.|.|TRBJ2-2|TRBV10-3
CAISPSLVDTGELFF
TGTGCCATCAGTCCTTCCCTTGTCGACACCGGGGAGCTGTTTTTT
>.|.|TRBJ1-2|TRBV5-6
CASSLDGGLEGYTF
TGTGCCAGCAGCTTGGACGGGGGGCTTGAAGGCTACACCTTC
>once|TRBD2|TRBJ2-1|TRBV30
CAWSAGGPEFF
TGTGCCTGGAGTGCGGGAGGGCCGGAGTTCTTC
>.|TRBD1|TRBJ1-6|TRBV19
CASTGTGPNNSPLHF
TGTGCCAGTACCGGGACAGGGCCGAATAATTCACCCCTCCACTTT
>.|TRBD1|TRBJ2-2|TRBV28
CASSRQGTSGELFF
TGTGCCAGCAGTCGACAGGGAACGAGTGGGGAGCTGTTTTTT
>.|TRBD2|TRBJ2-7|TRBV18
CASSPSGTSGYEQYF
TGTGCCAGCTCACCCTCCGGGACTAGCGGCTACGAGCAGTACTTC
>once|.|TRBJ2-7|TRBV28
CASREGQSIYEQYF
TGTGCCAGCAGGGAGGGACAGTCAATCTACGAGCAGTACTTC
>.|.|TRBJ1-1|TRBV6-1
CASSELAGITEAFF
TGTGCCAGCAGTGAGTTGGCGGGGATCACTGAAGCTTTCTTT
>few|.|TRBJ2-7|TRBV11-3
CASSHTRTAGAYEQYF
TGTGCCAGCAGTCATACCAGGACGGCCGGGGCCTACGAGCAGTACTTC
>.|.|TRBJ2-5|TRBV7-9
CASSSVETQYF
TGTGCCAGCAGCTCGGTGGAGACCCAGTACTTC
>.|.|TRBJ2-5|TRBV3-1/TRBV3-2
CASSQRETQYF
TGTGCCAGCAGCCAGAGGGAGACCCAGTACTTC
>.|TRBD2|TRBJ2-3|TRBV15
CATKGLATDTQYF
TGTGCCACCAAGGGACTAGCAACAGATACGCAGTATTTT
>.|.|TRBJ1-2|TRBV6-2/TRBV6-3
CASSYSVRDNGYTF
TGTGCCAGCAGTTACTCGGTCAGGGACAATGGCTACACCTTC
>.|TRBD2|TRBJ2-3|TRBV7-2
CASSLVGLATDTQYF
TGTGCCAGCAGCTTAGTTGGACTAGCGACGGATACGCAGTATTTT
>.|TRBD2|TRBJ2-3|TRBV2
CASSSTGLAPDTQYF
TGTGCCAGCAGTTCCACGGGACTAGCCCCAGATACGCAGTATTTT
>once|TRBD1|TRBJ1-2|TRBV19
CASSTRQGKYGYTF
TGTGCCAGTAGTACAAGACAGGGCAAATATGGCTACACCTTC
>.|TRBD1|TRBJ1-1|TRBV12-5
CASGFRQGAPDTEAFF
TGTGCTAGTGGTTTCCGACAGGGGGCGCCGGACACTGAAGCTTTCTTT
>.|TRBD1|TRBJ2-7|TRBV6-5
CASSLTGASDEQYF
TGTGCCAGCAGTTTGACAGGGGCTAGCGACGAGCAGTACTTC
>.|TRBD2|TRBJ2-1|TRBV3-1/TRBV3-2
CASSPTSGESEQFF
TGTGCCAGCAGCCCCACTAGCGGGGAGAGTGAGCAGTTCTTC
>few|TRBD1|TRBJ2-3|TRBV14
CASSRGGLTDTQYF
TGTGCCAGCAGCCGAGGGGGCCTCACAGATACGCAGTATTTT
>.|.|TRBJ1-2|TRBV5-1
CASSLDGGNYGYTF
TGCGCCAGCAGCTTGGACGGGGGGAACTATGGCTACACCTTC
>.|.|TRBJ1-6|TRBV5-5
CASSTTGWDSPLHF
TGTGCCAGCAGCACCACAGGCTGGGATTCACCCCTCCACTTT
>.|.|TRBJ2-5|TRBV7-3
CASSLQGETQYF
TGTGCCAGCAGCCTCCAGGGAGAGACCCAGTACTTC
>.|.|TRBJ2-2|TRBV15
CATSRGTYTGELFF
TGTGCCACCAGCAGAGGGACTTACACCGGGGAGCTGTTTTTT
>.|TRBD2|TRBJ2-7|TRBV4-2
CASSQGIAGVRYEQYF
TGTGCCAGCAGCCAGGGTATAGCGGGGGTCAGGTACGAGCAGTACTTC
>.|.|TRBJ1-5|TRBV6-5
CASSSGQFNQPQHF
TGTGCCAGCAGCTCCGGACAGTTTAATCAGCCCCAGCATTTT
>.|TRBD1|TRBJ2-3|TRBV7-2
CASSPTGATDTQYF
TGTGCCAGCAGCCCCACAGGGGCCACAGATACGCAGTATTTT
>.|TRBD1|TRBJ1-3|TRBV7-9
CASSSPRGTGGASGNTIYF
TGTGCCAGCAGCTCACCACGTGGGACAGGGGGCGCCTCTGGAAACACCATATATTTT